These 15 T cell receptor beta chains were all obtained from the same sample, sequenced in a study of OX40 agonist ivuxolimab in advanced cancers. The data were produced by immunoSEQ multiplex PCR, yet TCRdb's version contains in-frame clones alone and is incomplete. The sample consists of roughly 70,000 clones, around 80% of them appearing once. The material was CD4+ or CD8+ T cells sorted from blood, obtained in a trial of the OX40 agonist ivuxolimab. Every receptor here comes from an adult with an advanced solid tumor such as melanoma, head and neck, liver or kidney cancer.

The chain employs TRBV19 and TRBJ2-5, with 10 bases lining up with TRBD1. The CDR3 consists of 15 residues. In germline, CDR1 is LNHDA, CDR2 SQIVND (reference sequence). The ends lost 7 bases at V and 3 bases at J; junction bases unmatched: 8. In DNA form, the CDR3 reads TGTGCCAGTAACGACCGGGACAGGGGAAAAGAGACCCAGTACTTC. Protein product: CASNDRDRGKETQYF.

This sequence joins TRBV5-4 and TRBJ2-3, with 7 positions matching TRBD2. V was pared by 1 base and J by 0 bases, with 5 bases of the junction left unmatched. This CDR3 has 16 amino acids. CDR1 is SGHNT, CDR2 YYREEE, per germline (reference sequence). Here the CDR3 reads CASSLPSGSSTDTQYF. The CDR3 DNA sequence: TGTGCCAGCAGCTTGCCTAGCGGTTCTAGCACAGATACGCAGTATTTT.

J is TRBJ2-2 and V is TRBV30; 7 bases fit TRBD2. The V segment lost 6 bases and the J segment 7 bases; nucleotides outside the gene matches: 11. The CDR3 spans 14 residues. The germline gives CDR1 GTSNPN, CDR2 SVGIG (reference sequence). Written as DNA, the CDR3 is TGTGCCTGTATACCCGGGGAGGGGAGCGGGGAGCTGTTTTTT. It encodes CACIPGEGSGELFF. Using reference TRBV30 and TRBJ2-2 for the parts outside the CDR3, the full variable domain is SQTIHQWPATLVQPVGSPLSLECTVEGTSNPNLYWYRQAAGRGLQLLFYSVGIGQISSEVPQNLSASRPQDRQFILSSKKLLLSDSGFYLCACIPGEGSGELFFGEGSRLTVL.

This clone was recorded a few times. The V and J genes are TRBV5-1 and TRBJ2-3, with unresolved D. Germline assignment: CDR1 SGHRS and CDR2 YFSETQ. CDR3 size: 17 residues. V lost 0 bases and J lost 3, with 17 bases in between. The CDR3 DNA reads TGCGCCAGCAGCTTGGGGCAATGGGGTGTTGGTACAGATACGCAGTATTTT. Its translation: CASSLGQWGVGTDTQYF.

The rearrangement uses TRBV28 and TRBJ2-1, with TRBD2 identical over 11 bases. The germline V gene encodes CDR1 MDHEN and CDR2 SYDVKM. The CDR3 is 17 amino acids. The V gene end was trimmed by 3 bases and the J gene end by 2 bases; junction bases not matched to a gene: 6. DNA of the CDR3: TGTGCCAGCAGTTTCCCCACGACTAGCGGGACCTACAATGAGCAGTTCTTC. Protein sequence: CASSFPTTSGTYNEQFF.

CDR3: CAISPGQGLHSGNTIYF. The CDR3 bases are TGTGCCATCAGCCCGGGACAGGGACTCCACTCTGGAAACACCATATATTTT. This chain connects TRBV10-3 to TRBJ1-3; 9 bases are a match to TRBD1. Germline CDR1 reads ENHRY; CDR2 reads SYGVKD. J was trimmed by 0 bases and V by 6 bases; bases with no gene match: 9. The CDR3 spans 17 residues.

The J gene is TRBJ2-7, the V gene TRBV4-3, with D perhaps TRBD1 (6 bases). Between the trimmed V and J ends, which lost 6 bases and 2 bases, there was a span of 14 bases. The germline V gene has CDR1 LGHNA and CDR2 YSLEER. The CDR3 sequence is 14 residues long. CDR3 nucleotides: TGCGCCAGCAGTTGGGAGACAGGTGCCTACGAGCAGTACTTC. Encoded protein: CASSWETGAYEQYF.

This chain uses TRBV9 with TRBJ2-3; D remains ambiguous. V lost 0 bases, J lost 2 bases, and 7 bases lay in between. The CDR3 is made up of 14 amino acids. CDR1 is SGDLS, CDR2 YYNGEE, per germline. The chain's CDR3 is CASSVELDTDTQYF. DNA of the CDR3: TGTGCCAGCAGCGTAGAACTCGACACAGATACGCAGTATTTT.

This clone appeared a few times. V usage is TRBV27 and J usage is TRBJ2-7; TRBD1 might be the D (6 bases). The germline V and J ends were trimmed by 2 bases and 6 bases, with 11 bases remaining between them. This CDR3 has 13 residues. Germline values: CDR1 MNHEY, CDR2 SMNVEV (reference sequence). The CDR3 reads CASSLASGVEQYF. CDR3 coding DNA: TGTGCCAGCAGTTTAGCCTCAGGGGTCGAGCAGTACTTC.

The chain couples TRBV29-1 to TRBJ2-7; D possibly uses TRBD1 or TRBD2 (5 bases each). V lost 6 bases to trimming and J lost 1 base, with 10 bases between them. Per the germline V gene, CDR1 is SQVTM and CDR2 is ANQGSEA. The CDR3 spans 12 residues. CDR3 residues: CSVRDRSYEQYF. DNA for the CDR3: TGCAGCGTCCGGGACCGGTCCTACGAGCAGTACTTC.

J is TRBJ1-1 and V is TRBV27; D gene uncertain. Germline values: CDR1 MNHEY, CDR2 SMNVEV (reference sequence). The CDR3 runs to 13 residues. Trimming stripped 2 bases from V and 1 base from J, with 5 bases between. The DNA of the CDR3 is TGTGCCAGCAGTTTAGAGAGGAACACTGAAGCTTTCTTT. Translation: CASSLERNTEAFF.

The V gene is TRBV2, the J gene TRBJ2-2; TRBD2 matches 7 bases. The germline CDR1 and CDR2 sequences are SNHLY and FYNNEI. The ends lost 1 base at V and 5 bases at J; junction bases unmatched: 4. The CDR3 is made up of 15 amino acids. The CDR3 DNA follows: TGTGCCAGCAGTGAAGGGGGGGGTTGGACCGGGGAGCTGTTTTTT. Translation gives CASSEGGGWTGELFF.

V usage is TRBV5-4 and J usage is TRBJ1-6; 8 bases map to TRBD1. The CDR3 sequence is 14 residues long. Germline trimming cut 2 bases from V and 10 bases from J; bases unmatched to any gene: 5. Germline V lookup: CDR1 SGHNT, CDR2 YYREEE (reference sequence). CDR3 sequence reads: CASSLQGVESPLHF. The CDR3, as DNA: TGTGCCAGCAGCTTACAGGGGGTTGAATCACCCCTCCACTTT. The whole variable domain, remainder taken from reference TRBV5-4 and TRBJ1-6, is ETGVTQSPTHLIKTRGQQVTLRCSSQSGHNTVSWYQQALGQGPQFIFQYYREEENGRGNFPPRFSGLQFPNYSSELNVNALELDDSALYLCASSLQGVESPLHFGNGTRLTVT.

The V call is TRBV27, the J call TRBJ1-2; a possible D gene is TRBD1 (5 bases). Germline V CDR1 and CDR2: MNHEY, SMNVEV (reference sequence). The V gene lost 4 bases and the J gene lost 2 bases, with 8 bases spanning the gap. The CDR3 covers 13 residues. The CDR3 DNA is TGTGCCAGCAGTTCAAGACAGAACTATGGCTACACCTTC. Its protein is CASSSRQNYGYTF.

The V gene is TRBV5-5, the J gene TRBJ2-3, with no clear D. CDR1 and CDR2 from the germline V gene are SGHKS and YYEKEE (reference sequence). Trimming pared 1 base from V and 6 bases from J, leaving 9 bases between. This CDR3 has 13 residues. The CDR3 here is CASSLMIADTQYF. CDR3 nucleotides: TGTGCCAGCAGCTTGATGATAGCTGATACGCAGTATTTT.